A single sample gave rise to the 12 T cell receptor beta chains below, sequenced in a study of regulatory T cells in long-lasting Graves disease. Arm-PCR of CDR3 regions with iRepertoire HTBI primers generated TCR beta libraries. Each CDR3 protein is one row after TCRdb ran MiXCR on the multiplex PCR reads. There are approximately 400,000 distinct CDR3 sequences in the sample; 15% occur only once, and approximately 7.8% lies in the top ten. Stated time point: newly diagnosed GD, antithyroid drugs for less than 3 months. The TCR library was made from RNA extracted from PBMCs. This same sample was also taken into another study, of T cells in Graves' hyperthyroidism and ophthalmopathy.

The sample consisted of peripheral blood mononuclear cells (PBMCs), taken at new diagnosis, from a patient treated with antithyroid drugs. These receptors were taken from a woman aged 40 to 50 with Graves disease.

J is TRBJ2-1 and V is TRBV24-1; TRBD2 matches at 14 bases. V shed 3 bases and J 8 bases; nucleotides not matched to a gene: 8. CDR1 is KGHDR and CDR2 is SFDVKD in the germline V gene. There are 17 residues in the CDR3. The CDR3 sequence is CATSDGGLAGGTHEQFF. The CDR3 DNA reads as TGTGCCACCAGTGATGGTGGACTAGCGGGAGGCACGCATGAGCAGTTCTTC.

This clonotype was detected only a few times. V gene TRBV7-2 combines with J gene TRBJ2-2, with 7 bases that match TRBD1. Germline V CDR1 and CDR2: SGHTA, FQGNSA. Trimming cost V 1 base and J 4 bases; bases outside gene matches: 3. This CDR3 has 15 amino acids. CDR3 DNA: TGTGCCAGCAGCTTAGGACAGGGTACCACCGGGGAGCTGTTTTTT. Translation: CASSLGQGTTGELFF.

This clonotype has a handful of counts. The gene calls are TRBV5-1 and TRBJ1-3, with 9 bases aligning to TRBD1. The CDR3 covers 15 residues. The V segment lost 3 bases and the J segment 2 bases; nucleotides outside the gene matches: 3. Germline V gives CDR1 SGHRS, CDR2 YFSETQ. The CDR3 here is CASSSGTGTGNTIYF. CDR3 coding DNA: TGCGCCAGCAGCTCCGGGACAGGGACTGGAAACACCATATATTTT.

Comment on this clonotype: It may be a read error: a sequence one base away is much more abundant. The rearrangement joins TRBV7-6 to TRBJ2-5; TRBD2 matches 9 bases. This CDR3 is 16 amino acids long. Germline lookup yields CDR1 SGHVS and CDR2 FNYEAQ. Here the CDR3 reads CASSLGPSGNQETQCF. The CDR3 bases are TGTGCCAGCAGCTTAGGGCCTAGCGGGAACCAAGAGACCCAGTGCTTC.

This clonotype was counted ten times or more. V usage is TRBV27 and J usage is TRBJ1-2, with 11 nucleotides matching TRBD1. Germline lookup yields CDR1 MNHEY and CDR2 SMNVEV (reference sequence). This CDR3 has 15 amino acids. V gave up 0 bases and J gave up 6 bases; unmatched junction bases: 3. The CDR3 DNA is TGTGCCAGCAGTTTATCCCCGGGACAGGGGGATGGCTACACCTTC. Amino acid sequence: CASSLSPGQGDGYTF.

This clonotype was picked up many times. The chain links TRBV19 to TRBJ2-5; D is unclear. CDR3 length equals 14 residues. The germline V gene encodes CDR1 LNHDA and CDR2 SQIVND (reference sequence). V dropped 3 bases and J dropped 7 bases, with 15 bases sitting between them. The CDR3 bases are TGTGCCAGTAGTATCAGTGCAGGCAGAGTGACCCAGTACTTC. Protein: CASSISAGRVTQYF.

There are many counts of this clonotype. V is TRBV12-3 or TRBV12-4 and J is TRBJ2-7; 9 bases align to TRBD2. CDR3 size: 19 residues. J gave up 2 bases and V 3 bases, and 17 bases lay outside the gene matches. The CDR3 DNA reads TGTGCCAGCAGTTTTGCCCCCGTAGCGGGGGCACCGGGCGCCTACGAGCAGTACTTC. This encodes CASSFAPVAGAPGAYEQYF.

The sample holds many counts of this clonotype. As DNA, the CDR3 is TGTGCCAGCAGCGGTACCGGGACAGGTCTTGGCTACACCTTC. Its translation is CASSGTGTGLGYTF. The rearrangement links TRBV9 to TRBJ1-2; 8 nucleotides align to TRBD1. J lost 7 bases, V lost 3 bases, and 8 bases had no gene match. CDR3 length equals 14 residues. Germline assignment: CDR1 SGDLS and CDR2 YYNGEE.

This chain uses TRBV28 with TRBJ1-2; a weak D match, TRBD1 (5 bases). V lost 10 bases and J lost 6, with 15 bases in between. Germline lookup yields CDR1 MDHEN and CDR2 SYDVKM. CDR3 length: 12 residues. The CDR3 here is CANSARGDGYTF. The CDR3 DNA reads TGTGCCAACAGCGCTCGGGGGGATGGCTACACCTTC.

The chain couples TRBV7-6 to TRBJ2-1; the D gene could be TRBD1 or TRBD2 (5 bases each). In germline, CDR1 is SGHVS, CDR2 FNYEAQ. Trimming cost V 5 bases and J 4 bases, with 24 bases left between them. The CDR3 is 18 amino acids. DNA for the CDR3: TGTGCCAGCAGCCATTCCTTAGGGGCCACTAGAGGGTACAATGAGCAGTTCTTC. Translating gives CASSHSLGATRGYNEQFF.

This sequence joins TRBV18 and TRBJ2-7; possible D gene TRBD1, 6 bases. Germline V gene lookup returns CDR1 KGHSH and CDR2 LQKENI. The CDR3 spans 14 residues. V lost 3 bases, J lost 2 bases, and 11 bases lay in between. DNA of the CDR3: TGTGCCAGCTCACCGTTGGGACAAACCTACGAGCAGTACTTC. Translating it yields CASSPLGQTYEQYF. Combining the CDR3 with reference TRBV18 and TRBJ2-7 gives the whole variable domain NAGVMQNPRHLVRRRGQEARLRCSPMKGHSHVYWYRQLPEEGLKFMVYLQKENIIDESGMPKERFSAEFPKEGPSILRIQQVVRGDSAAYFCASSPLGQTYEQYFGPGTRLTVT.

CDR3 coding DNA: TGTGCCAGCAGCTCGCAACGGGCGAATGAGCAGTTCTTC. It translates to CASSSQRANEQFF. This sequence joins TRBV7-2 and TRBJ2-1, with D uncertain. The length of the CDR3 is 13 residues. V was cut by 4 bases and J by 7 bases, with 11 bases left in between. Germline lookup yields CDR1 SGHTA and CDR2 FQGNSA.